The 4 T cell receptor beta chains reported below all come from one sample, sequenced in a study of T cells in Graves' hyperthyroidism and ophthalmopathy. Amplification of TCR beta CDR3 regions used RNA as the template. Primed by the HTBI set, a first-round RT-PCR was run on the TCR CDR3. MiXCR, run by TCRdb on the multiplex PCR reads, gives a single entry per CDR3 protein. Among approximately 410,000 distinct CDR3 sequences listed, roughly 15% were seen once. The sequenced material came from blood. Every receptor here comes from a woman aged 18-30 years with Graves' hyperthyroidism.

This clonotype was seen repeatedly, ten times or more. The CDR3 spells CATSRPGTGGLDTQYF. The CDR3 DNA reads TGTGCCACCAGCAGACCTGGGACAGGGGGATTAGATACGCAGTATTTT. The V call is TRBV15, the J call TRBJ2-3, with 11 bases fitting TRBD1. The CDR3 spans 16 residues. The germline gives CDR1 LNHNV, CDR2 YYDKDF (reference sequence). The V gene end was trimmed by 2 bases and the J gene end by 5 bases; junction bases not matched to a gene: 6.

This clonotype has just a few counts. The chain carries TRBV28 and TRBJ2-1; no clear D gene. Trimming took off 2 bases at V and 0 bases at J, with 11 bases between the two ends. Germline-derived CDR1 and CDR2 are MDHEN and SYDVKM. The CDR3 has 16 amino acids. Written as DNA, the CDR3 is TGTGCCAGCAGTTTAATCGGGCTCAGCTCCTACAATGAGCAGTTCTTC. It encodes CASSLIGLSSYNEQFF.

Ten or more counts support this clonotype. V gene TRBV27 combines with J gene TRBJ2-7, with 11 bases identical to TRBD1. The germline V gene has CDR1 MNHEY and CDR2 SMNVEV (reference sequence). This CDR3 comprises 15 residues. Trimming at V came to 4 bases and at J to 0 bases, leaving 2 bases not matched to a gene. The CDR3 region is CASSWTGGSSYEQYF. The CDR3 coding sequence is TGTGCCAGCAGTTGGACAGGGGGCAGCTCCTACGAGCAGTACTTC.

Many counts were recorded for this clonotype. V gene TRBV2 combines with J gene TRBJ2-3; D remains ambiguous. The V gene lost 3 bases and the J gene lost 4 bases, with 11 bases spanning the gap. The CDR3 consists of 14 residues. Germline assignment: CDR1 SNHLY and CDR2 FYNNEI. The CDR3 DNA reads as TGTGCCAGCAGTGATGCCTCCGGGCCAGATACGCAGTATTTT. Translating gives CASSDASGPDTQYF.